Listed below are T cell receptor beta chains from one sample, sequenced in a study of TIL therapy for anti-PD-1-resistant metastatic lung cancer. Sequencing was performed with immunoSEQ multiplex PCR; in TCRdb, only in-frame clones are kept and a portion is missing. The sample contains 16,000 or so clones, approximately 69% of which appear only once. Sequenced material: blood, taken at baseline. The receptors here all came from a person between 25 and 79 years old with non-small cell lung cancer. The CDR3 runs from the conserved cysteine through the conserved F or W. Each record gives: D gene, J gene, V gene, CDR3 protein. D genes are given only for firm matches.

NA,TRBJ2-2,TRBV5-4,CASSYKNPNTGELFF
TRBD1,TRBJ2-5,TRBV29-1,CSVGQGALEETQYF
NA,TRBJ1-2,TRBV15,CATSRDTGNGYTF
NA,TRBJ1-2,TRBV6-1,CASSEGSTGPYGYTF
NA,TRBJ2-3,TRBV5-1,CASSPGGSTDTQYF
TRBD1,TRBJ1-4,TRBV6-1,CASSPTGGPNEKLFF
NA,TRBJ1-4,TRBV7-2,CASSQTLGGSEKLFF
NA,TRBJ2-1,TRBV29-1,CSVDRQDNEQFF
TRBD1,TRBJ2-1,TRBV7-9,CASSLVSIGTGGIINEQFF
TRBD2,TRBJ2-2,TRBV7-2,CASSPVAGGNTGELFF
NA,TRBJ2-3,TRBV6-6,CASSLDTRTDTQYF
TRBD2,TRBJ2-3,TRBV14,CASSHLLAGDYTDTQYF
NA,TRBJ2-5,TRBV19,CASSIKGRPEETQYF
TRBD2,TRBJ2-1,TRBV4-1,CASSQFQGRGAYNEQFF
TRBD1,TRBJ2-4,TRBV5-4,CASSLRDSLAKNIQYF
NA,TRBJ1-1,TRBV27,CAIPNGWRVGNTEAFF
NA,TRBJ1-1,TRBV7-4,CASSLRGLRAAFF
NA,TRBJ2-2,TRBV11-2,CASSQWRDGGTGELFF
NA,TRBJ2-7,TRBV27,CASSTLTGPYEQYF
TRBD1,TRBJ2-1,TRBV5-1,CASSPRTGGDNEQFF
TRBD2,TRBJ2-3,TRBV7-2,CASSGRLAGGFTDTQYF
TRBD2,TRBJ2-7,TRBV4-3,CASSQDLGSGGYEQYF
NA,TRBJ2-3,TRBV27,CASSYKGGDTQYF
NA,TRBJ1-4,TRBV6-1,CASSEQVTGKLFF
NA,TRBJ1-5,TRBV6-4,CASTKYWSNSNQPQHF
TRBD1,TRBJ1-2,TRBV6-5,CASSSGTGGNYGCTF
NA,TRBJ2-1,TRBV5-1,CASTPGGEQFF
NA,TRBJ2-2,TRBV11-2,CASSHMGPGELFF
TRBD1,TRBJ1-1,TRBV5-1,CASSLELIGQGGEAFF
NA,TRBJ2-1,TRBV9,CASSALDSISYNEQFF
TRBD2,TRBJ2-1,TRBV4-2,CASSQALAGGHEQFF
TRBD2,TRBJ2-3,TRBV7-2,CASSSRTSGGMDTQYF
NA,TRBJ2-7,TRBV6-4,CASSPPQIAPYEQYF
TRBD2,TRBJ2-2,TRBV2,CASSDLAGNTGELFF
TRBD1,TRBJ2-5,TRBV6-1,CASRLGTAIQETQYF
TRBD1,TRBJ1-3,TRBV2,CASSENRGRYGNTIYF
NA,TRBJ2-3,TRBV29-1,CSVEVPLRGFGTDTQYF
NA,TRBJ1-1,TRBV20-1,CSARDPGSAFF
TRBD2,TRBJ2-3,TRBV6-4,CASSDTGSGGDADTQYF
NA,TRBJ1-4,TRBV29-1,CSVVSGRDGEKLFF